These 3 T cell receptor beta chains originate from one sample sequenced in a study of cytomegalovirus exposure and HLA in healthy donors. Sequencing used immunoSEQ multiplex PCR; TCRdb keeps in-frame clones, though not all of them. The sample consists of about 250,000 clones, approximately 84% of them appearing once. The sample consisted of PBMCs. The origin of the receptors is a man between 18 and 35 years old in good health and CMV-seropositive.

This chain links TRBV6-5 with TRBJ1-5; TRBD1 might be the D (5 bases). Trimming left V 11 bases short and J 7 bases short, with 18 bases between. Germline-derived CDR1 and CDR2 are MNHEY and SVGAGI. The CDR3 runs to 13 residues. This CDR3 reads CAGAVGRGQPQHF. CDR3 DNA: TGTGCCGGCGCGGTGGGTAGGGGCCAGCCCCAGCATTTT.

To note about this clone: This CDR3 is also generated by other DNA sequences in the sample. This chain links TRBV28 with TRBJ1-2, with 7 bases identical to TRBD1. The trim removed 6 bases at V and 0 bases at J, leaving 4 bases unmatched. CDR3 length: 14 residues. The germline CDR1 and CDR2 sequences are MDHEN and SYDVKM. This CDR3 reads CASSLDRTNYGYTF. The CDR3 region has the DNA TGTGCCAGCAGCTTGGACAGGACTAACTATGGCTACACCTTC.

V gene TRBV7-6 combines with J gene TRBJ2-7; 8 nucleotides agree with TRBD2. V was clipped by 5 bases and J by 2 bases; unmatched bases: 5. CDR1 and CDR2 from the germline V gene are SGHVS and FNYEAQ. The CDR3 has 14 residues. The CDR3 loop reads CASSPGGGTYEQYF. CDR3 nucleotides: TGTGCCAGCAGCCCCGGGGGGGGCACCTACGAGCAGTACTTC.